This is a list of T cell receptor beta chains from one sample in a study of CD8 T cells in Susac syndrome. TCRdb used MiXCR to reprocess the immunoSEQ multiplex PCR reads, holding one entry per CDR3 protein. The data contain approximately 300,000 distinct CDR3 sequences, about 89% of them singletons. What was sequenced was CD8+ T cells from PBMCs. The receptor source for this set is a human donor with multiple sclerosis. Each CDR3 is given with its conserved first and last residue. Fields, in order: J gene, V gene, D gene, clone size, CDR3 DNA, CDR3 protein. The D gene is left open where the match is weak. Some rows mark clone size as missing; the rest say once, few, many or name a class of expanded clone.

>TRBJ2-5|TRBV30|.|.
TGTGCCTGGAGCCCCTCAGGGAACCTAGGTGGAGAGACCCAGTACTTC
CAWSPSGNLGGETQYF
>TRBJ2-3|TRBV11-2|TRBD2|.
TGTGCCAGCAGCCCCGCAGCGGGGGGCACAGATACGCAGTATTTT
CASSPAAGGTDTQYF
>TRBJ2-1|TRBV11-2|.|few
TGTGCCAGCAGCTTAGCTAGTAATGAGCAGTTCTTC
CASSLASNEQFF
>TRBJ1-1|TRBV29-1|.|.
TGCAGCGTTGCAGGGGTAGGTCCTGAAGCTTTCTTT
CSVAGVGPEAFF
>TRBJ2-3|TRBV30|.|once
TGTGCCTGGACGCTAGACTATACGCAGTATTTT
CAWTLDYTQYF
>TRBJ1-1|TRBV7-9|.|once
TGTGCCAGCAGCTTATATGGGGTAGGGGCTGAAGCTTTCTTT
CASSLYGVGAEAFF
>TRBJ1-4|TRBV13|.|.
TGTGCCAGCAGCTTACGGACAGCGGGAGAAAAACTGTTTTTT
CASSLRTAGEKLFF
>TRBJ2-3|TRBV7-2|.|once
TGTGCCAGCAGCTTACGGGACGGGGTCACAGATACGCAGTATTTT
CASSLRDGVTDTQYF
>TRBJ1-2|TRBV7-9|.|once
TGTGCCAGCAGCGGTCCACTGGGACCGCTGGGCGTCTATGGCTACACCTTC
CASSGPLGPLGVYGYTF
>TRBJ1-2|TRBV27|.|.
TGTGCCAGCAGGACAAGCTATGGCTACACCTTC
CASRTSYGYTF
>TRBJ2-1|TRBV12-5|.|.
TGTGCTAGTGGTATCGGCAGGCAGGGGGGTTACAATGAGCAGTTCTTC
CASGIGRQGGYNEQFF
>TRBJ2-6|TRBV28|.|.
TGTGCCAGCAGTTTGCCGGGGTCTGGGGCCAACGTCCTGACTTTC
CASSLPGSGANVLTF
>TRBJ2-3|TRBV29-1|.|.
TGCAGCGCGGCAGGGCTAGCCGGCACAGATACGCAGTATTTT
CSAAGLAGTDTQYF
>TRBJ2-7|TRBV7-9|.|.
TGTGCCAGCAGCTTCTTCGACAGGGAGGGTTACGAGCAGTACTTC
CASSFFDREGYEQYF
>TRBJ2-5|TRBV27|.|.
TGTGCCAGCAGTCCGACCCAGCTGTTCCAAGAGACCCAGTACTTC
CASSPTQLFQETQYF
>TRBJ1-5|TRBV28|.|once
TGTGCCAGCAGCCGGGGGAAGGGTTACGACAATCAGCCCCAGCATTTT
CASSRGKGYDNQPQHF
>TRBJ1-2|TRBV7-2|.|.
TGTGCCAGCACCCGGTGGGGGGGGCATGTCGATGGCTACACCTTC
CASTRWGGHVDGYTF
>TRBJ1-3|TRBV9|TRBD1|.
TGTGCCAGCAGCCAGTCCCCGGGACAGATGCGAAACACCATATATTTT
CASSQSPGQMRNTIYF
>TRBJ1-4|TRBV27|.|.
TGTGCCAGCAGTTCACAGGGAAGAGATAATGAAAAACTGTTTTTT
CASSSQGRDNEKLFF
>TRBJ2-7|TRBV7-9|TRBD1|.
TGTGCCAGCAGCCCGTTGACAGGGAACGAGCAGTACTTC
CASSPLTGNEQYF
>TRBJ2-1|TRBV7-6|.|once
TGTGCCAGCACTCTCAGGGGGGTGGACAGCAACTACAATGAGCAGTTCTTC
CASTLRGVDSNYNEQFF
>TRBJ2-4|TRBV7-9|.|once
TGTGCCAGCAGCTCCCGACAGGACTTAGCCAAAAACATTCAGTACTTC
CASSSRQDLAKNIQYF
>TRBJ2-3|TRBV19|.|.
TGTGCCAGTAGAGAGCAGGGATGGGATACGCAGTATTTT
CASREQGWDTQYF
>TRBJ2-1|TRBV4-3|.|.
TGCGCCAGCAGCCTGGGGGGGGCTGAGGGGAATGAGCAGTTCTTC
CASSLGGAEGNEQFF
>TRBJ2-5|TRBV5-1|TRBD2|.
TGCGCCAGCAGCTTGATTTTTTCGGCGCGGGAGGAGCGAGAGACCCAGTACTTC
CASSLIFSAREERETQYF
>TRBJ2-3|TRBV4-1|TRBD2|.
TGCGCCAGCAATAGTGGCGGGGGGTTTAGCACAGATACGCAGTATTTT
CASNSGGGFSTDTQYF
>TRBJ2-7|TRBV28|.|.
TGTGCCAGCAGTCCTGCGCCGGGACTGAGCTCCTACGAGCAGTACTTC
CASSPAPGLSSYEQYF
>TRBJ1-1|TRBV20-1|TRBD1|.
TGCAGTGCTAGAGATCAGGTAGGGACAGTGAACACTGAAGCTTTCTTT
CSARDQVGTVNTEAFF
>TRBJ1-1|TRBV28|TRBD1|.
TGTGCCAGCAGTTTCTTGATCTCGACAGGGGTGGAGACTGAAGCTTTCTTT
CASSFLISTGVETEAFF
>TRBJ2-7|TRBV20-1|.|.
TGCAGTGCTTTTGCCGGGAAGTCCTACGAGCAGTACTTC
CSAFAGKSYEQYF
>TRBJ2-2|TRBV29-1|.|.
TGCAGCGTTGAGTGGGGTGACACCGGGGAGCTGTTTTTT
CSVEWGDTGELFF
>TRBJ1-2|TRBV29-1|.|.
TGCAGCGGGTCCGACAGGCGATTTAACTATGGCTACACCTTC
CSGSDRRFNYGYTF
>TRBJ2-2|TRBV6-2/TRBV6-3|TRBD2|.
TGTGCCAGCAGTAAACCGGGACTAGCGGGAGTCGGGGACACCGGGGAGCTGTTTTTT
CASSKPGLAGVGDTGELFF
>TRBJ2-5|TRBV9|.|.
TGTGCCAGCAGCGGAGGAGCAGGGGGGGCTGGCGAGACCCAGTACTTC
CASSGGAGGAGETQYF
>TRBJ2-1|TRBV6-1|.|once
TGTGCCAGCACTGGACACGGGGGACAGACCCTCAATGAGCAGTTCTTC
CASTGHGGQTLNEQFF
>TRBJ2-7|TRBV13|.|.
TGTGCCAGCACCCCGCACGGGGATTACGAGCAGTACTTC
CASTPHGDYEQYF
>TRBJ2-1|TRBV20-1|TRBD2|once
TGCAGTGCCCATACCCTAGCGGGAGGAAATAATGAGCAGTTCTTC
CSAHTLAGGNNEQFF
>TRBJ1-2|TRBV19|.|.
TGTGCCAGTAATCACCCCACCGGGACGGGAGTTAACTATGGCTACACCTTC
CASNHPTGTGVNYGYTF
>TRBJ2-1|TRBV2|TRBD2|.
TGTGCCAGCAGTGAAGGGTCGGGGGGGCGAGACAATGAGCAGTTCTTC
CASSEGSGGRDNEQFF
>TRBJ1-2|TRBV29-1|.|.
TGCAGCGTTGAAGGGGCGGCGGTTGACTATGGCTACACCTTC
CSVEGAAVDYGYTF
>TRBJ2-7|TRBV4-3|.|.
TGCGCCAGCAGCCAAGATCGGCCCAGCAGCGTCCACGAGCAGTACTTC
CASSQDRPSSVHEQYF